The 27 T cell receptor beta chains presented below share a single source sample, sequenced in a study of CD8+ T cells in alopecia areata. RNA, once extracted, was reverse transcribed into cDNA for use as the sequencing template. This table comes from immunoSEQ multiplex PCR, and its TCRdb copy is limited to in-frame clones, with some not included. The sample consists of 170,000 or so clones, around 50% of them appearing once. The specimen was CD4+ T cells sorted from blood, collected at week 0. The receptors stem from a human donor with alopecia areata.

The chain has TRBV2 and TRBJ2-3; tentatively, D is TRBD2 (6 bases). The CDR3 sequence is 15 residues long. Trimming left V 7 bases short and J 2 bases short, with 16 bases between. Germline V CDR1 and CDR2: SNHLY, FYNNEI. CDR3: CASTVRAGTTDTQYF. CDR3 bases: TGTGCCAGCACCGTTCGGGCGGGAACCACAGATACGCAGTATTTT.

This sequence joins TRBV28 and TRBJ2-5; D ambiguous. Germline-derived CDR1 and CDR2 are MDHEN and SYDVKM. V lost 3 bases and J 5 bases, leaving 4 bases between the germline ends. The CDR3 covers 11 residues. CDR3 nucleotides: TGTGCCAGCAGTTTGATGGAGACCCAGTACTTC. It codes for CASSLMETQYF. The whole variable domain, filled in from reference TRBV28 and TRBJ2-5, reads DVKVTQSSRYLVKRTGEKVFLECVQDMDHENMFWYRQDPGLGLRLIYFSYDVKMKEKGDIPEGYSVSREKKERFSLILESASTNQTSMYLCASSLMETQYFGPGTRLLVL.

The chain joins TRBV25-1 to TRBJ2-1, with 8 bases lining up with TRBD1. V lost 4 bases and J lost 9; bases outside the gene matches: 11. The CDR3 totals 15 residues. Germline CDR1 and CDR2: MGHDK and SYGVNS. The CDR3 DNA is TGTGCCAGCAGTGCCCGACAGGGGTCAGCTGGTGAGCAGTTCTTC. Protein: CASSARQGSAGEQFF. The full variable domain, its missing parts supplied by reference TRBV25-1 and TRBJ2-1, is EADIYQTPRYLVIGTGKKITLECSQTMGHDKMYWYQQDPGMELHLIHYSYGVNSTEKGDLSSESTVSRIRTEHFPLTLESARPSHTSQYLCASSARQGSAGEQFFGPGTRLTVL.

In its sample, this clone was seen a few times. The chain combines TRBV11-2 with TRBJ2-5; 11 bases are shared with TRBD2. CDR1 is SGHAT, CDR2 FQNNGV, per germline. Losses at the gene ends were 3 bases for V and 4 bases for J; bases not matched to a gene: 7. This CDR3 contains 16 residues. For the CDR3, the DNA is TGTGCCAGCAGCTTGGTAGCGGGGGGGCCGGTAGAGACCCAGTACTTC. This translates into CASSLVAGGPVETQYF.

CDR3 loop: CASKRYNEQFF. CDR3 sequence (DNA): TGTGCCTCGAAACGGTACAATGAGCAGTTCTTC. V usage is TRBV30 and J usage is TRBJ2-1; D remains ambiguous. The V and J ends lost 7 bases and 4 bases respectively, with 8 bases between them. The germline CDR1 and CDR2 sequences are GTSNPN and SVGIG (reference sequence). The CDR3 extends over 11 amino acids. Full variable domain (outside the CDR3, taken from reference TRBV30 and TRBJ2-1): SQTIHQWPATLVQPVGSPLSLECTVEGTSNPNLYWYRQAAGRGLQLLFYSVGIGQISSEVPQNLSASRPQDRQFILSSKKLLLSDSGFYLCASKRYNEQFFGPGTRLTVL.

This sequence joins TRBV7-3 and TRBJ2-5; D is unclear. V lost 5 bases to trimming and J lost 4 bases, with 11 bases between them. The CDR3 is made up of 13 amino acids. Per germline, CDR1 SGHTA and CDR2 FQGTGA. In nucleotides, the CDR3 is TGTGCCAGCAGCACGGCTGTGGCAGAGACCCAGTACTTC. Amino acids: CASSTAVAETQYF.

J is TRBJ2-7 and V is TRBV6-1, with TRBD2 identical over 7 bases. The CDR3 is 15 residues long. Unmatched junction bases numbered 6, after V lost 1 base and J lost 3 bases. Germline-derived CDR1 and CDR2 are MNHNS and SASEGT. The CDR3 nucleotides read TGTGCCAGCAGTGAAGGCGGGGGTATAATCTACGAGCAGTACTTC. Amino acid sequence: CASSEGGGIIYEQYF.

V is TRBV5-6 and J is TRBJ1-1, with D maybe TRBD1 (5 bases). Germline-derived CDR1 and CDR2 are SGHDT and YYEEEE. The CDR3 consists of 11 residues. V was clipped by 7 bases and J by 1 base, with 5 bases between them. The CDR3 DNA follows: TGTGCCAGCGGACAGAACACTGAAGCTTTCTTT. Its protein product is CASGQNTEAFF.

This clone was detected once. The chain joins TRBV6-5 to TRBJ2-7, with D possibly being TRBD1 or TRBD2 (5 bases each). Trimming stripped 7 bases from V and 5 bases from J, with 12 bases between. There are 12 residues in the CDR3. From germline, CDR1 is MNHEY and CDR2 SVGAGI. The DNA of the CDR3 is TGTGCCAGCAAGCGAGGGGTCAACGAGCAGTACTTC. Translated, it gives CASKRGVNEQYF.

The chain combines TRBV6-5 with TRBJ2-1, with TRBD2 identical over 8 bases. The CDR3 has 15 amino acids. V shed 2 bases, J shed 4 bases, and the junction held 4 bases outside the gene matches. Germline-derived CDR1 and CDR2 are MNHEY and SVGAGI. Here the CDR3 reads CASSYRGGLYNEQFF. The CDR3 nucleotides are TGTGCCAGCAGTTACCGGGGGGGCCTATACAATGAGCAGTTCTTC.

CDR3 sequence (DNA): TGTGCCAGCAGTGGTTTAGACAGCGTCGTCGAGACCCAGTACTTC. Translation gives CASSGLDSVVETQYF. V usage is TRBV25-1 and J usage is TRBJ2-5; a weak D match, TRBD1 (5 bases). The CDR3 runs 15 residues. Trimming left V 4 bases short and J 5 bases short, with 17 bases between. Germline V gives CDR1 MGHDK, CDR2 SYGVNS.

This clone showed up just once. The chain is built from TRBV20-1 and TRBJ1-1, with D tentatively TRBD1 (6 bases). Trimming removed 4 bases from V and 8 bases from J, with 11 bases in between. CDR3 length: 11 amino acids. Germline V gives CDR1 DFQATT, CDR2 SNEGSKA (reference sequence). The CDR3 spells CSATLQGEAFF. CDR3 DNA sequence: TGCAGTGCTACCCTACAGGGAGAAGCTTTCTTT.

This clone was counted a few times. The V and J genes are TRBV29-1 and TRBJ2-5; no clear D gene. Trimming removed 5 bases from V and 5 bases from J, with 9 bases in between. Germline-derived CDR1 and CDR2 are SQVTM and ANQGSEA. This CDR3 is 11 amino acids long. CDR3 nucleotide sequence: TGCAGCGTTAAGAGTGGCGAGACCCAGTACTTC. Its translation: CSVKSGETQYF.

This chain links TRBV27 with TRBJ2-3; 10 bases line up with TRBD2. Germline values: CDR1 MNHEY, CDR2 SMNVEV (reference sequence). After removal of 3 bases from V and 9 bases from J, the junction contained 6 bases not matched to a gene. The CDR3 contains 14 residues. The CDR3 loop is CASSFSGGKKTQYF. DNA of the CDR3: TGTGCCAGCAGTTTTAGCGGGGGGAAGAAGACGCAGTATTTT.

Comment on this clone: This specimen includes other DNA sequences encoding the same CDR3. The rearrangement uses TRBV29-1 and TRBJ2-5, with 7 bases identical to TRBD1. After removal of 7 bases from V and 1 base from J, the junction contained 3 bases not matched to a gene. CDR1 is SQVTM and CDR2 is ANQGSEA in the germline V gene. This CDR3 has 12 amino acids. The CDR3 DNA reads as TGCAGCGCAAACAGGGGCCAAGAGACCCAGTACTTC. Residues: CSANRGQETQYF.

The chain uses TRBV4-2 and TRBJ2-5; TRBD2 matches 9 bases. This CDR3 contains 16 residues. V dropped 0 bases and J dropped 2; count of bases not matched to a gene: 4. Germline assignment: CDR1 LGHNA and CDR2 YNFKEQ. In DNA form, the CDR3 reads TGTGCCAGCAGCCAAGAAGGGACTAGCAGGCAAGAGACCCAGTACTTC. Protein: CASSQEGTSRQETQYF.

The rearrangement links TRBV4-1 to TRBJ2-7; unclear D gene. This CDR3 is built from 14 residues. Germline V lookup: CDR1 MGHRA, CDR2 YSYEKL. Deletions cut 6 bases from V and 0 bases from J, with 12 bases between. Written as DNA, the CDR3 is TGCGCCAGCAGAAATCCCCATTCCTCCTACGAGCAGTACTTC. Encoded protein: CASRNPHSSYEQYF.

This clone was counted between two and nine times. The chain's CDR3 is CASSKGADNEQFF. In DNA form, the CDR3 reads TGTGCCAGCAGCAAAGGAGCGGACAATGAGCAGTTCTTC. V usage is TRBV21-1 and J usage is TRBJ2-1; the table names TRBD2, a call not compared with the DNA. TRBV21-1 is termed a pseudogene. The CDR3 consists of 13 residues.

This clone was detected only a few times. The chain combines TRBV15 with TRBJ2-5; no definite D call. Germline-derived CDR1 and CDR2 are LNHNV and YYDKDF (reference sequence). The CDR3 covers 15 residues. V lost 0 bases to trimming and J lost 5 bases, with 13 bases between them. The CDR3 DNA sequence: TGTGCCACCAGCAGAGAAGGTCGGTTGGAGGAGACCCAGTACTTC. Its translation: CATSREGRLEETQYF.

CDR3 in amino acids: CASSPNNRGLSYEQYF. The CDR3 DNA is TGCGCCAGCAGCCCCAATAACAGGGGGCTAAGCTACGAGCAGTACTTC. The rearrangement joins TRBV5-1 to TRBJ2-7; TRBD1 matches at 9 bases. Germline CDR1 SGHRS, CDR2 YFSETQ. With 4 bases clipped from V and 3 bases from J, the junction kept 11 bases outside the gene matches. The CDR3 totals 16 residues.

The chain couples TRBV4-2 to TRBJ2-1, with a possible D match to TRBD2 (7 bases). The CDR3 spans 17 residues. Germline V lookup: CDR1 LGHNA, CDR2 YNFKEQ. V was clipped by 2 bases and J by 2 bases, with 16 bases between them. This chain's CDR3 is CASSQRGGARTYNEQFF. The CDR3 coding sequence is TGTGCCAGCAGCCAAAGGGGGGGGGCCAGGACCTACAATGAGCAGTTCTTC.

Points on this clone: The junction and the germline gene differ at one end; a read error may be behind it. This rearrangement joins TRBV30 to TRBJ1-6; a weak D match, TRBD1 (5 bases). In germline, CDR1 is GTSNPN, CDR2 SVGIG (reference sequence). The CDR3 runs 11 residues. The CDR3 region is CAWSVVGAYYF. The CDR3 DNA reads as TGTGCCTGGAGTGTAGTAGGGGCGTACTACTTT.

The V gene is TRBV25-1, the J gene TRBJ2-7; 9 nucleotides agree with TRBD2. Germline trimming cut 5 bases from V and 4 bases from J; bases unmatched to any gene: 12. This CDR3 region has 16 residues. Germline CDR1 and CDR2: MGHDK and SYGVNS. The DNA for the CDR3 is TGTGCCAGCAGTAGGGGCGATCTAGCGGGGCGGTACGAGCAGTACTTC. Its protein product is CASSRGDLAGRYEQYF.

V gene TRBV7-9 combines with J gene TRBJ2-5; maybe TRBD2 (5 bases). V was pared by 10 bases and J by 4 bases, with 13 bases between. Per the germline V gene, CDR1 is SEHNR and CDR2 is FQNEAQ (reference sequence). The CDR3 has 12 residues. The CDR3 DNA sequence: TGTGCCACCGTACAAGGAGGAGAGACCCAGTACTTC. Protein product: CATVQGGETQYF.

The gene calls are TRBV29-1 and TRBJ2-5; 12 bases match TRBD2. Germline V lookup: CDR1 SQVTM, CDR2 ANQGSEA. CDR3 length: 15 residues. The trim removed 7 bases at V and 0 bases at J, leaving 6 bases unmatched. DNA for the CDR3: TGCAGCGCAGGACTAGCGGGGACGTACCAAGAGACCCAGTACTTC. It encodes CSAGLAGTYQETQYF.

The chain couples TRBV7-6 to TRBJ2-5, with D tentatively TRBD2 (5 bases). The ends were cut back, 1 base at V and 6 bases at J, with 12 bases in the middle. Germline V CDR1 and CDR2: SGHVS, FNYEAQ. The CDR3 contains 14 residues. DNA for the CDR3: TGTGCCAGCAGCTTAGGTGAGGGAGCGAAGACCCAGTACTTC. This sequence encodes CASSLGEGAKTQYF. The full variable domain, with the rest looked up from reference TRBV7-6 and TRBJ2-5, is GAGVSQSPRYKVTKRGQDVALRCDPISGHVSLYWYRQALGQGPEFLTYFNYEAQQDKSGLPNDRFSAERPEGSISTLTIQRTEQRDSAMYRCASSLGEGAKTQYFGPGTRLLVL.

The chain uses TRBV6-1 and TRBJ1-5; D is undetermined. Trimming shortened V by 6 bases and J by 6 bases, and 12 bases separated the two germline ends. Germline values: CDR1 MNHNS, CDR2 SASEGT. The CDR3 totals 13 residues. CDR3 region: CASSPTGVQPQHF. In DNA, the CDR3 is TGTGCCAGCAGCCCCACCGGGGTTCAGCCCCAGCATTTT.